Each of the 13 T cell receptor beta chains below was sequenced from the same sample in a study of blood T cell repertoires in COVID-19. Some clones are missing from TCRdb's copy, which holds only in-frame ones; the method was immunoSEQ multiplex PCR. The sample lists about 210,000 clones; 85% were seen once. Sequencing input: peripheral blood. Every receptor here comes from a woman aged 80 or over with acute or convalescent COVID-19.

This rearrangement joins TRBV19 to TRBJ1-2, with D possibly matching TRBD1 (6 bases). Germline CDR1 reads LNHDA; CDR2 reads SQIVND (reference sequence). The CDR3 extends over 19 amino acids. V was clipped by 4 bases and J by 4 bases, with 28 bases between them. CDR3 in amino acids: CASSKGEGDTYVWSYGYTF. DNA for the CDR3: TGTGCCAGTAGTAAAGGGGAGGGGGACACCTACGTTTGGAGCTATGGCTACACCTTC.

The chain uses TRBV18 and TRBJ2-7; 9 bases map to TRBD2. This CDR3 comprises 15 residues. Per the germline V gene, CDR1 is KGHSH and CDR2 is LQKENI. V was pared by 6 bases and J by 4 bases, with 10 bases of the junction left unmatched. In DNA form, the CDR3 reads TGTGCCAGCTCTCCCTTCCCTAGCGGGACTTACGAGCAGTACTTC. Protein product: CASSPFPSGTYEQYF.

As regards this clone: One end of the junction varies from germline; a read error may be responsible. The chain links TRBV3-1 (or the pseudogene TRBV3-2) to TRBJ2-7; D gene unclear. In germline, CDR1 is LGHDT, CDR2 YNNKEL (reference sequence). CDR3 length: 15 residues. The CDR3 DNA is TGTGCCAGCACCCAAGATCGAGGTACCCGCTACGAGCAGTACTTC. Translated: CASTQDRGTRYEQYF.

The genes are TRBV6-5 and TRBJ1-2; D is unresolved. The V end lost 7 bases, the J end lost 0 bases, and 9 bases lay between the germline ends. This CDR3 is 13 amino acids long. Germline-derived CDR1 and CDR2 are MNHEY and SVGAGI. DNA of the CDR3: TGTGCCAGCAATCAGGTAGCTAACTATGGCTACACCTTC. Protein: CASNQVANYGYTF.

Only one count was recorded for this clone. CDR3 DNA sequence: TGTGCCAGCAGCCCCCTCCCGGCGGGGGCGCAAGAGACCCAGTACTTC. It encodes CASSPLPAGAQETQYF. The chain uses TRBV6-2 or TRBV6-3 and TRBJ2-5; TRBD2 is a possible D gene (7 bases). CDR1 MNHEY and CDR2 SVGEGT come from the germline V gene. This CDR3 has 16 residues. The V end was cut by 6 bases, the J end by 2 bases, with 19 bases between.

The chain combines TRBV6-6 with TRBJ2-5; a possible D gene is TRBD2 (6 bases). Germline V lookup: CDR1 MNHNY, CDR2 SVGAGI (reference sequence). Trimming removed 2 bases from V and 5 bases from J, with 15 bases in between. This CDR3 is built from 15 residues. CDR3 residues: CASSYGQGLRETQYF. The CDR3 DNA follows: TGTGCCAGCAGTTACGGGCAGGGACTTCGGGAGACCCAGTACTTC.

The chain couples TRBV5-1 to TRBJ2-5, with TRBD2 identical over 8 bases. Germline loops: CDR1 SGHRS, CDR2 YFSETQ. CDR3 size: 17 residues. V trimming: 0 bases; J trimming: 3 bases; junction bases outside the gene matches: 10. For the CDR3, the DNA is TGCGCCAGCAGCTTGGGCAGACGGACTAGCACAAAAGAGACCCAGTACTTC. Translation: CASSLGRRTSTKETQYF.

This clone was seen only once. CDR3 DNA: TGTGCCTGGAGTATCGGGAGCTCTGGAAACACCATATATTTT. The encoded protein is CAWSIGSSGNTIYF. V gene TRBV30 combines with J gene TRBJ1-3; D call uncertain. The length of the CDR3 is 14 residues. Germline CDR1 GTSNPN, CDR2 SVGIG (reference sequence). Trimming removed 2 bases at V and 0 bases at J, with 8 bases between.

The chain recombines TRBV28 with TRBJ1-2; a weak D match, TRBD1 (5 bases). The V gene's germline CDR1 is MDHEN and CDR2 SYDVKM. Between the trimmed V and J ends, which lost 6 bases and 7 bases, there was a span of 12 bases. The length of the CDR3 is 12 residues. CDR3 amino acids: CASRGGGAGYTF. For the CDR3, the DNA is TGTGCCAGCAGGGGGGGAGGAGCTGGCTACACCTTC.

V is TRBV6-4 and J is TRBJ2-5; TRBD1 agrees at 9 bases. The CDR3 is 15 residues long. The germline V gene has CDR1 MRHNA and CDR2 SNTAGT. Unmatched junction bases numbered 6, after V lost 7 bases and J lost 0 bases. The DNA for the CDR3 is TGTGCCAGCAAGCCGGGACAGGGAAACCAAGAGACCCAGTACTTC. Its translation: CASKPGQGNQETQYF.

This clone has a handful of counts. This chain joins TRBV2 and TRBJ1-1; no firm D call. Per the germline V gene, CDR1 is SNHLY and CDR2 is FYNNEI. This CDR3 is built from 13 residues. Trimming took off 4 bases at V and 1 base at J, with 7 bases between the two ends. The CDR3 reads CASSGEGNTEAFF. In DNA, the CDR3 is TGTGCCAGCAGTGGTGAGGGGAACACTGAAGCTTTCTTT.

The chain links TRBV16 to TRBJ1-5; TRBD1 aligns across 8 bases. The germline gives CDR1 KGHSY, CDR2 FQNENV. The CDR3 sequence is 16 residues long. J gave up 4 bases and V 2 bases, and 7 bases lay outside the gene matches. The CDR3 reads CASSQDGTGFNQPQHF. The CDR3 nucleotides are TGTGCCAGCAGCCAAGATGGGACAGGCTTTAATCAGCCCCAGCATTTT.

This chain uses TRBV4-3 with TRBJ2-1; unclear D gene. CDR1 is LGHNA and CDR2 is YSLEER in the germline V gene. This CDR3 is built from 17 residues. Trimming left V 0 bases short and J 0 bases short, with 12 bases between. CDR3 amino acids: CASSQDLTSSSYNEQFF. CDR3 DNA: TGCGCCAGCAGCCAAGATCTGACTTCAAGCTCCTACAATGAGCAGTTCTTC.